The 25 T cell receptor beta chains reported below all come from one sample, sequenced in a study of spatial heterogeneity in lung cancer (dated by TCRdb to about 2019). Libraries were made using 5' RACE. Instrument on record: NextSeq 500. The public reads were reprocessed in TCRdb via fastp at Q25 and MiXCR, keeping in-frame beta chains. Entries that share a CDR3 protein sequence are merged under the most common genes and DNA. A total of some 12,000 distinct CDR3 sequences appear in this sample, 12% of them only once. The ten largest clones add up to about 12% of the sample. Antigen specificity for these receptors is unknown. What the research found in general, with its limitations: The tumor nonsynonymous mutation count correlated with the number of expanded alpha and beta TCRs within the tumor.

The time point label, read with the paper, signifies: sample taken at primary tumor resection. This specimen was lung tumor tissue, taken at surgery. The receptor set was obtained from a female donor with early-stage non-small cell lung cancer.

This clonotype was detected ten times or more. The chain has TRBV11-2 and TRBJ1-2; 10 bases align to TRBD1. J lost 2 bases, V lost 5 bases, and 5 bases had no gene match. The CDR3 is made up of 15 amino acids. Germline CDR1 is SGHAT and CDR2 is FQNNGV. Written as DNA, the CDR3 is TGTGCCAGCAGCCAAAGACAGGGGGCGAACTATGGCTACACCTTC. Its translation: CASSQRQGANYGYTF.

This clonotype was seen more than once but under ten times. This chain joins TRBV7-9 and TRBJ1-6, with D unclear. Germline loops: CDR1 SEHNR, CDR2 FQNEAQ (reference sequence). The CDR3 totals 15 residues. V was trimmed by 3 bases and J by 5 bases, leaving 11 bases between them. The CDR3 region is CASSFGGNDNSPLHF. In DNA form, the CDR3 reads TGTGCCAGCAGCTTTGGAGGGAACGATAATTCACCCCTCCACTTT.

Ten or more counts support this clonotype. The genes are TRBV4-1 and TRBJ2-3, with 12 bases identical to TRBD1. V trimming: 3 bases; J trimming: 5 bases; junction bases outside the gene matches: 6. Germline CDR1 MGHRA, CDR2 YSYEKL. This CDR3 contains 16 residues. DNA of the CDR3: TGCGCCAGCAGCCAGGCCGGGACAGGGGGCATAGATACGCAGTATTTT. Its translation: CASSQAGTGGIDTQYF.

A note on this clonotype: This may stem from a read error, because a much larger clone lies one nucleotide away. The chain is built from TRBV3-1 and TRBJ2-1; 10 bases are a match to TRBD1. J was trimmed by 9 bases and V by 2 bases; bases with no gene match: 10. The CDR3 covers 16 residues. The germline V gene encodes CDR1 LGHDT and CDR2 YNNKEL (reference sequence). CDR3 sequence (DNA): TGTGCCAGCAGCCAACGCAGGACAGGGGGATCGGTTGAGCAGTTCTTC. Its translation is CASSQRRTGGSVEQFF.

By share, this clonotype ranks as medium-sized. As DNA, the CDR3 is TGTGCCAGCAGCCAAGGACAAACCGGGCCTGAAGCTTTCTTT. Protein: CASSQGQTGPEAFF. The chain carries TRBV3-1 and TRBJ1-1; D not certain. The germline V gene encodes CDR1 LGHDT and CDR2 YNNKEL (reference sequence). This CDR3 spans 14 amino acids. The V end was cut by 1 base, the J end by 6 bases, with 12 bases between.

This clonotype was detected a few times. V usage is TRBV7-8 and J usage is TRBJ1-4; D unresolved. CDR1 and CDR2 (germline): SGHVS, FQNEAQ. The CDR3 runs to 13 residues. V was clipped by 6 bases and J by 4 bases, with 9 bases between them. The CDR3: CASRLGFNEKLFF. CDR3 in DNA: TGTGCCAGCAGATTGGGGTTTAATGAAAAACTGTTTTTT.

The V call is TRBV20-1, the J call TRBJ2-7, with 8 positions matching TRBD2. From germline, CDR1 is DFQATT and CDR2 SNEGSKA (reference sequence). V lost 0 bases, J lost 0 bases, and 4 bases stayed unmatched. This CDR3 comprises 15 residues. For the CDR3, the DNA is TGCAGTGCTAGAGATCTCGGGGGGGACTCCTACGAGCAGTACTTC. Encoded protein: CSARDLGGDSYEQYF.

This clonotype was counted between two and nine times. This clone may be a read error of a much larger clone one base away. The chain is built from TRBV6-2 or TRBV6-3 and TRBJ2-7; unclear D gene. The germline V gene has CDR1 MNHEY and CDR2 SVGEGT. The germline V and J ends were trimmed by 2 bases and 6 bases, with 11 bases remaining between them. The CDR3 has 13 amino acids. CDR3 region: CASSYPEWVEQYF. The CDR3 coding sequence is TGTGCCAGCAGTTACCCTGAGTGGGTCGAGCAGTACTTC.

Concerning this clonotype: Since a much larger clone is just one base distant, this may be a read error. The chain has TRBV6-5 and TRBJ1-3; 8 bases agree with TRBD1. CDR3 length: 15 residues. Germline V gives CDR1 MNHEY, CDR2 SVGAGI. In nucleotides, the CDR3 is TGTGCCAGAAGTTGGGACAGGCACTCTGGAAACACCATATATTTT. It specifies CARSWDRHSGNTIYF.

This clonotype is classed as medium-sized. The chain carries TRBV6-1 and TRBJ1-2; TRBD1 is a possible D gene (5 bases). V was cut by 10 bases and J by 6 bases, with 18 bases left in between. Germline assignment: CDR1 MNHNS and CDR2 SASEGT. The length of the CDR3 is 13 residues. For the CDR3, the DNA is TGTGCCATTGATGGGGGTGAGAACAATGGCTACACCTTC. This encodes CAIDGGENNGYTF.

In its sample, this clonotype was seen many times. The J gene is TRBJ2-7, the V gene TRBV6-6; D uncertain. Germline values: CDR1 MNHNY, CDR2 SVGAGI (reference sequence). This CDR3 is built from 16 residues. With 0 bases removed from V and 4 bases from J, the gap between germline ends came to 16 bases. In DNA form, the CDR3 reads TGTGCCAGCAGTTACTCGATAGAAGGTTGGGGTTACGAGCAGTACTTC. This codes for CASSYSIEGWGYEQYF.

Ten or more counts support this clonotype. The V and J genes are TRBV3-1 and TRBJ2-7; 7 bases map to TRBD2. The germline gives CDR1 LGHDT, CDR2 YNNKEL (reference sequence). V gave up 2 bases and J gave up 1 base; unmatched junction bases: 5. This CDR3 has 15 amino acids. In DNA form, the CDR3 reads TGTGCCAGCAGCCAAAATCCCGGGGGGTCCTACGAGCAGTACTTC. It encodes CASSQNPGGSYEQYF.

This chain uses TRBV7-2 with TRBJ2-2; 8 bases are shared with TRBD1. CDR3 length: 15 amino acids. CDR1 is SGHTA and CDR2 is FQGNSA in the germline V gene. V was clipped by 6 bases and J by 2 bases; unmatched bases: 5. The CDR3 DNA follows: TGTGCCAGCAGGCGGACAGGGAAAAACACCGGGGAGCTGTTTTTT. Translated: CASRRTGKNTGELFF.

By share, this clonotype counts as medium-sized. V is TRBV9 and J is TRBJ2-7, with 7 bases fitting TRBD2. The CDR3 is 15 amino acids. CDR1 and CDR2 from the germline V gene are SGDLS and YYNGEE. V lost 0 bases to trimming and J lost 2 bases; unmatched junction nucleotides: 5. CDR3 bases: TGTGCCAGCAGCGTAGCTAGCGGCTTTGCCTACGAGCAGTACTTC. Translated: CASSVASGFAYEQYF.

This clonotype occurred many times. The chain has TRBV7-2 and TRBJ2-1, with D tentatively TRBD1 (5 bases). The CDR3 runs to 13 residues. V gave up 0 bases and J gave up 9 bases, with 9 bases separating them. Germline lookup yields CDR1 SGHTA and CDR2 FQGNSA. DNA for the CDR3: TGTGCCAGCAGCTTAGCGCTTCAGGGTGAGCAGTTCTTC. This translates into CASSLALQGEQFF.

This clonotype was seen ten or more times. J is TRBJ2-1 and V is TRBV7-9; TRBD2 is a possible D gene (5 bases). V was clipped by 5 bases and J by 8 bases, with 16 bases between them. CDR1 SEHNR and CDR2 FQNEAQ come from the germline V gene (reference sequence). CDR3 length equals 14 residues. The DNA of the CDR3 is TGTGCCAGCAGCCCCTGGGTAGCGACCCATGAGCAGTTCTTC. Translating it yields CASSPWVATHEQFF.

The CDR3 nucleotides read TGCAGCGTTGAATGGACAGATGAAAAACTGTTTTTT. This translates into CSVEWTDEKLFF. The chain couples TRBV29-1 to TRBJ1-4; D might be TRBD1 (6 bases). Germline-derived CDR1 and CDR2 are SQVTM and ANQGSEA. V lost 2 bases to trimming and J lost 6 bases, with 7 bases between them. The CDR3 extends over 12 amino acids.

This clonotype has at least ten counts. The rearrangement links TRBV19 to TRBJ1-5; no clear D. The CDR3 has 18 amino acids. Germline V CDR1 and CDR2: LNHDA, SQIVND (reference sequence). V shed 0 bases and J shed 4 bases, with 19 bases lying between them. DNA of the CDR3: TGTGCCAGTAGTATAGATAACCGGAGGATGGGGAAAAATCAGCCCCAGCATTTT. Translated, it gives CASSIDNRRMGKNQPQHF.

The DNA for the CDR3 is TGTGCCAGCACCCCCCTTCGGGGGAACACTGAAGCTTTCTTT. Amino acid sequence: CASTPLRGNTEAFF. The chain is built from TRBV2 and TRBJ1-1; no firm D call. Germline V lookup: CDR1 SNHLY, CDR2 FYNNEI. V dropped 7 bases and J dropped 1 base, with 13 bases sitting between them. The CDR3 has 14 amino acids.

This chain joins TRBV5-6 and TRBJ2-3; D gene ambiguous. Germline CDR1 reads SGHDT; CDR2 reads YYEEEE. The CDR3 consists of 11 residues. The germline V and J ends were trimmed by 2 bases and 5 bases, with 3 bases remaining between them. CDR3 loop: CASSFRDTQYF. In nucleotides, the CDR3 is TGTGCCAGCAGCTTCCGAGATACGCAGTATTTT.

This clonotype was recorded many times. The rearrangement joins TRBV30 to TRBJ2-5; D is undetermined. CDR3 length: 13 amino acids. The germline V gene encodes CDR1 GTSNPN and CDR2 SVGIG (reference sequence). Trimming took off 5 bases at V and 1 base at J, with 11 bases between the two ends. In nucleotides, the CDR3 is TGTGCCTGGGAAACAGACCCCCAAGAGACCCAGTACTTC. Translating it yields CAWETDPQETQYF.

This clonotype was found many times. The chain employs TRBV12-3 or TRBV12-4 and TRBJ1-6, with D unresolved. The V and J ends lost 2 bases and 5 bases respectively, with 10 bases between them. There are 15 residues in the CDR3. CDR3 nucleotide sequence: TGTGCCAGCAGTTTATATTGGGCGGATAATTCACCCCTCCACTTT. This codes for CASSLYWADNSPLHF.

In this sample, this clonotype turned up many times. The CDR3 protein is CASSAHYNEQFF. CDR3 coding DNA: TGTGCCAGTAGTGCCCACTACAATGAGCAGTTCTTC. The chain links TRBV19 to TRBJ2-1; no firm D call. V lost 5 bases, J lost 3 bases, and 5 bases lay in between. Germline V gene lookup returns CDR1 LNHDA and CDR2 SQIVND (reference sequence). This CDR3 contains 12 residues.

Many counts were recorded for this clonotype. The gene calls are TRBV29-1 and TRBJ2-5; 7 nucleotides agree with TRBD2. The CDR3 spans 12 residues. Germline CDR1 and CDR2: SQVTM and ANQGSEA. The CDR3: CSHERGGETQYF. CDR3 DNA sequence: TGCAGTCACGAGCGGGGTGGAGAGACCCAGTACTTC.

This clonotype ranks as medium-sized (0.01 to 0.1%). J is TRBJ1-1 and V is TRBV7-9; 7 bases align to TRBD1. CDR1 is SEHNR and CDR2 is FQNEAQ in the germline V gene (reference sequence). J gave up 8 bases and V 4 bases, and 16 bases lay outside the gene matches. There are 16 residues in the CDR3. This CDR3 reads CASSSRPRDSIREAFF. In DNA form, the CDR3 reads TGTGCCAGCAGCTCCAGGCCCCGGGACAGTATTCGAGAAGCTTTCTTT.